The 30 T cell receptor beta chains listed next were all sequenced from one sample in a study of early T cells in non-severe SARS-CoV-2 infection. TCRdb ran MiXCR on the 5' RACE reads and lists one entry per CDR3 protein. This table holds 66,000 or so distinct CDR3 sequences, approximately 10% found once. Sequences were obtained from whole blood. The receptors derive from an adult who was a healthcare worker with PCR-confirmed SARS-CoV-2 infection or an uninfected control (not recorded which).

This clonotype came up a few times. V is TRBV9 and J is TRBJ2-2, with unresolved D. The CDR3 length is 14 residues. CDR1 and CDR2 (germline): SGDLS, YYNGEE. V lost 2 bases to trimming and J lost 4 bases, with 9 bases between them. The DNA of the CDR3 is TGTGCCAGCAGCGTTTCTAGGACCACCGGGGAGCTGTTTTTT. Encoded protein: CASSVSRTTGELFF.

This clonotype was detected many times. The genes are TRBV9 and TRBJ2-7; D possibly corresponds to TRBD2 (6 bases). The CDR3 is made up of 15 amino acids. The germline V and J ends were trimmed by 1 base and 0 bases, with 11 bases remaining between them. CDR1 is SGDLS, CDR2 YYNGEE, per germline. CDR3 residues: CASSVRPGGSYEQYF. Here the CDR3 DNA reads TGTGCCAGCAGCGTAAGACCCGGGGGCTCCTACGAGCAGTACTTC.

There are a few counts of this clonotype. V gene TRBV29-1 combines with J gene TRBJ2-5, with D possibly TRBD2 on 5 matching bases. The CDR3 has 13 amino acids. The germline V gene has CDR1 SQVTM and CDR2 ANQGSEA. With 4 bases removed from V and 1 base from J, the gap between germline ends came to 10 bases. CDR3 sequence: CSVVRGLQETQYF. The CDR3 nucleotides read TGCAGCGTTGTTAGAGGGCTCCAAGAGACCCAGTACTTC.

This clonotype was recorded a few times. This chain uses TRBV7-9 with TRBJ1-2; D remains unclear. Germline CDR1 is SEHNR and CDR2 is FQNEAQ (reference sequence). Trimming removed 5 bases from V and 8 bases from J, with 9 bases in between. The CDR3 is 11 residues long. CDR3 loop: CASSEKSGYTF. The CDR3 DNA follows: TGTGCCAGCAGCGAAAAGTCGGGCTACACCTTC.

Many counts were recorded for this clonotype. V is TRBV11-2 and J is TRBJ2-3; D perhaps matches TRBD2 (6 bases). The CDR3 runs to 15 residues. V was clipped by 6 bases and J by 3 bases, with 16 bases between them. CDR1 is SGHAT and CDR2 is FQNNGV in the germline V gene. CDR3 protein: CASSPGWGETDTQYF. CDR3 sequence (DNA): TGTGCCAGCAGTCCAGGTTGGGGGGAGACAGATACGCAGTATTTT.

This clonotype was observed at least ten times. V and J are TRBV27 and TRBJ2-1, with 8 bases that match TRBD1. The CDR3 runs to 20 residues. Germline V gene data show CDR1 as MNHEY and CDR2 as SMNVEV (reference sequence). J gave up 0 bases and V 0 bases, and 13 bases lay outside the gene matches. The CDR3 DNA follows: TGTGCCAGCAGTTTATCACCTGGAGACAGGGGCCGGAGCTCCTACAATGAGCAGTTCTTC. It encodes CASSLSPGDRGRSSYNEQFF.

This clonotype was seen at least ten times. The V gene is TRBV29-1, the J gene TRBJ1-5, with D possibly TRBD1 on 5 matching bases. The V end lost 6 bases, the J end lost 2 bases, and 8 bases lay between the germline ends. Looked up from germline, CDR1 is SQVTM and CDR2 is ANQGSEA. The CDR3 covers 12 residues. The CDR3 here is CSVTVGNQPQHF. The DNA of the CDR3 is TGCAGCGTGACAGTGGGCAATCAGCCCCAGCATTTT. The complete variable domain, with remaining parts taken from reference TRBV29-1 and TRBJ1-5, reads SAVISQKPSRDICQRGTSLTIQCQVDSQVTMMFWYRQQPGQSLTLIATANQGSEATYESGFVIDKFPISRPNLTFSTLTVSNMSPEDSSIYLCSVTVGNQPQHFGDGTRLSIL.

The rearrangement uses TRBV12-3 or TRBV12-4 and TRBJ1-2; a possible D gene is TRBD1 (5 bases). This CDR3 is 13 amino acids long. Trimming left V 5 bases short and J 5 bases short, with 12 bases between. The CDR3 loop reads CASSPSGVYGYTF. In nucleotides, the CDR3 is TGTGCCAGCAGTCCCTCGGGGGTATATGGCTACACCTTC.

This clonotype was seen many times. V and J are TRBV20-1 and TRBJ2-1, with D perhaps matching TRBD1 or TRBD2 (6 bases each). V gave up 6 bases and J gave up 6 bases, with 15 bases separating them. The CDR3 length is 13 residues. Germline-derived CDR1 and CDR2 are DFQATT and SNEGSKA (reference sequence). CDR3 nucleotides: TGCAGTGCGCCCGGGGGCGTCCCCAATGAGCAGTTCTTC. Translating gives CSAPGGVPNEQFF.

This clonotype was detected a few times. CDR3 loop: CASSPRTGRTEAFF. The CDR3 DNA follows: TGTGCCAGCTCACCACGGACAGGGAGGACTGAAGCTTTCTTT. The gene calls are TRBV18 and TRBJ1-1, with 8 positions matching TRBD1. The V and J ends lost 1 base and 5 bases, in that order; junction bases with no gene match: 3. The germline V gene encodes CDR1 KGHSH and CDR2 LQKENI. The CDR3 contains 14 residues.

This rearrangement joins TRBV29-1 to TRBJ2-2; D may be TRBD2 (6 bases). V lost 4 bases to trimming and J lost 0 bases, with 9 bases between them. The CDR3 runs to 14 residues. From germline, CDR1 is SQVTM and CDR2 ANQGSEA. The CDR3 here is CSVGLGANTGELFF. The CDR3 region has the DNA TGCAGCGTTGGACTAGGCGCGAACACCGGGGAGCTGTTTTTT.

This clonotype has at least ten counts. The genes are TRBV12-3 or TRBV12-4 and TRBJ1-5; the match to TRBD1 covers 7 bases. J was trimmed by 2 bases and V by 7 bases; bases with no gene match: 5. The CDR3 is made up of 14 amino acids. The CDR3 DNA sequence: TGTGCCAGCACAGCCGACAGGGGCAATCAGCCCCAGCATTTT. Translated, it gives CASTADRGNQPQHF.

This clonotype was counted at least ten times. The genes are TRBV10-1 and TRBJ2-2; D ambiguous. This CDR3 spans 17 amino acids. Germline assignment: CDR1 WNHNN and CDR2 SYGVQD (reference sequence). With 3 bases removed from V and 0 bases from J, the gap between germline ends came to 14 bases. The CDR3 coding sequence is TGCGCCAGCAGTGAATCCGGCCCAAAAACGAACACCGGGGAGCTGTTTTTT. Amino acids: CASSESGPKTNTGELFF.

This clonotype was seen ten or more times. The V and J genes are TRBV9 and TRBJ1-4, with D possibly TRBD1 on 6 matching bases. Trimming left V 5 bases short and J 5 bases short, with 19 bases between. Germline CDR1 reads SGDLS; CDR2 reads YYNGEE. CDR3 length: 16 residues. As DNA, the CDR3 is TGTGCCAGCAGTCGAACCGCCGGGACACCGAATGAAAAACTGTTTTTT. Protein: CASSRTAGTPNEKLFF.

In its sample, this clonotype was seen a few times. In DNA form, the CDR3 reads TGTGCAGCCGAGGGGCAGGGAGGCTACACCTTC. Translated, it gives CAAEGQGGYTF. The J gene is TRBJ1-2, the V gene TRBV6-1; D perhaps matches TRBD1 (5 bases). Germline CDR1 MNHNS, CDR2 SASEGT. CDR3 length: 11 amino acids.

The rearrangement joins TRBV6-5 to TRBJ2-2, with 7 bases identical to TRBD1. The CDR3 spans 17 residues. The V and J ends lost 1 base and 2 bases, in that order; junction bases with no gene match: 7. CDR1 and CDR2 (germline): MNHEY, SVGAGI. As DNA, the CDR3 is TGTGCCAGCAGTTACTACGGACAGGACGCCAACACCGGGGAGCTGTTTTTT. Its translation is CASSYYGQDANTGELFF.

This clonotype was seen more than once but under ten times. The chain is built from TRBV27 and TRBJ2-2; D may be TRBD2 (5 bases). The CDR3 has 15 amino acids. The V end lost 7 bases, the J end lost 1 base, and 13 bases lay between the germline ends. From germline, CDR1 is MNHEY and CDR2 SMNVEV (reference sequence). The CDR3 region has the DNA TGTGCCAGCACCACGGACTTACTGAACACCGGGGAGCTGTTTTTT. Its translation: CASTTDLLNTGELFF.

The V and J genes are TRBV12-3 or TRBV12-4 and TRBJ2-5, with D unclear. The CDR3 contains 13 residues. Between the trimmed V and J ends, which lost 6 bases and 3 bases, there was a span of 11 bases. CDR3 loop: CASSPPKKETQYF. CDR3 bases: TGTGCCAGCAGCCCTCCAAAAAAAGAGACCCAGTACTTC.

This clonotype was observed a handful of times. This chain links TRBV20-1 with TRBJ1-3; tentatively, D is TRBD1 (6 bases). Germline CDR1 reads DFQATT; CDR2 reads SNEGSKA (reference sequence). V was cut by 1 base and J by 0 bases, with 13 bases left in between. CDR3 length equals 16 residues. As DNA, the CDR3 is TGCAGTGCTAGAGGGGGGGGCCAAAGCTCTGGAAACACCATATATTTT. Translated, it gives CSARGGGQSSGNTIYF.

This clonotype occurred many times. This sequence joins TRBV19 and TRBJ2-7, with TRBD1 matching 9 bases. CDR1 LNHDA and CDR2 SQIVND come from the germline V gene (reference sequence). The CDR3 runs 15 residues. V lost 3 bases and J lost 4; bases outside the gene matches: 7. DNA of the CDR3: TGTGCCAGTAGTATCATGGACAGGGGCGGATACGAGCAGTACTTC. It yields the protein CASSIMDRGGYEQYF. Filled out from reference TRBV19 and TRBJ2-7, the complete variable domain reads DGGITQSPKYLFRKEGQNVTLSCEQNLNHDAMYWYRQDPGQGLRLIYYSQIVNDFQKGDIAEGYSVSREKKESFPLTVTSAQKNPTAFYLCASSIMDRGGYEQYFGPGTRLTVT.

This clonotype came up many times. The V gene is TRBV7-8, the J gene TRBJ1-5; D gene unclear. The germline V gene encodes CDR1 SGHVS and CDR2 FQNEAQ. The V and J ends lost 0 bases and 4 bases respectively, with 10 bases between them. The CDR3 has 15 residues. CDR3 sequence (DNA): TGTGCCAGCAGCTTAGCCGCCAGCACAAATCAGCCCCAGCATTTT. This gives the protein CASSLAASTNQPQHF.

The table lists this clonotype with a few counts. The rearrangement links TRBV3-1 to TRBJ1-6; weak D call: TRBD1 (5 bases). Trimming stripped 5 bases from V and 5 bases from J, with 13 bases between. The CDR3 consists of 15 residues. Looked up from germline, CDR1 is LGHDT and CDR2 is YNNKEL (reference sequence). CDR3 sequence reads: CASSGGSRDNSPLHF. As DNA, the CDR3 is TGTGCCAGCAGCGGGGGAAGCAGGGATAATTCACCCCTCCACTTT.

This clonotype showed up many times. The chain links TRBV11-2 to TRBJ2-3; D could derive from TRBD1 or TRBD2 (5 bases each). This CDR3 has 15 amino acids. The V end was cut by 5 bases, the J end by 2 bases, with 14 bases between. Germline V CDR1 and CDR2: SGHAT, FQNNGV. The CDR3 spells CASSPTGTPTDTQYF. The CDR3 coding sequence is TGTGCCAGCAGCCCCACCGGGACCCCCACAGATACGCAGTATTTT.

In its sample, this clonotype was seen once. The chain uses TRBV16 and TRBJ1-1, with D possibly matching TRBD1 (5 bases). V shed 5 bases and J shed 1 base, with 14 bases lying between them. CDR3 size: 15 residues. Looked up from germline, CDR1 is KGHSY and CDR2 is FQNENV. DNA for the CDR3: TGTGCCAGCAGCGCGGGGGACTCCTGGAACACTGAAGCTTTCTTT. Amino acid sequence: CASSAGDSWNTEAFF.

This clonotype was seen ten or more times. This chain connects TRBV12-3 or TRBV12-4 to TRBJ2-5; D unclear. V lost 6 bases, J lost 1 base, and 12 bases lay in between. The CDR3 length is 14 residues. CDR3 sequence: CASRPTPAQETQYF. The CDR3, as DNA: TGTGCCAGCAGACCAACCCCGGCCCAAGAGACCCAGTACTTC.

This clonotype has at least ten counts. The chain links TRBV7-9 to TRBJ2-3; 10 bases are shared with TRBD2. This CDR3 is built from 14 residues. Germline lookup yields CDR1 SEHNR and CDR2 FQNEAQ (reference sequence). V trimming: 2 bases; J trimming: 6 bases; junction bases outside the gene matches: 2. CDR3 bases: TGTGCCAGCAGCTTACAAGCGGGGGGGGATACGCAGTATTTT. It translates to CASSLQAGGDTQYF.

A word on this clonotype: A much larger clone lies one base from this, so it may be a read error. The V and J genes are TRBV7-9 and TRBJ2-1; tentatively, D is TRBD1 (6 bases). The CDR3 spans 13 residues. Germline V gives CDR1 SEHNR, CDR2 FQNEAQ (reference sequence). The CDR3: CASSLGTGNEQSF. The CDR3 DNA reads TGTGCCAGCAGCTTAGGTACAGGGAATGAGCAGTCCTTC.

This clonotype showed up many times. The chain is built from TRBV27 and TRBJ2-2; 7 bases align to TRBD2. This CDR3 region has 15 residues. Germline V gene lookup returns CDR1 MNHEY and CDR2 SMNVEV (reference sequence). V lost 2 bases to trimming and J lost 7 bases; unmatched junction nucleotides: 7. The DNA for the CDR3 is TGTGCCAGCAGTTTAATAGCCGGGGGGAACGGGGAGCTGTTTTTT. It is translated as CASSLIAGGNGELFF.

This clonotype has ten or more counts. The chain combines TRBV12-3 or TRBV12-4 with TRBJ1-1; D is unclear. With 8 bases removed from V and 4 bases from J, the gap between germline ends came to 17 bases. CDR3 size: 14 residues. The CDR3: CASHRSALGTEAFF. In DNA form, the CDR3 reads TGTGCCAGCCATAGATCCGCCTTGGGCACTGAAGCTTTCTTT.

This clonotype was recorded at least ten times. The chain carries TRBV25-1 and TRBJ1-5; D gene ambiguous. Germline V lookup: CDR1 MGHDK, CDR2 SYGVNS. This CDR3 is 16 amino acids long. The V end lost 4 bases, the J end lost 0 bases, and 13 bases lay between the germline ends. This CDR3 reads CASSGADGHSNQPQHF. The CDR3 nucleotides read TGTGCCAGCAGTGGGGCGGACGGTCATAGCAATCAGCCCCAGCATTTT.